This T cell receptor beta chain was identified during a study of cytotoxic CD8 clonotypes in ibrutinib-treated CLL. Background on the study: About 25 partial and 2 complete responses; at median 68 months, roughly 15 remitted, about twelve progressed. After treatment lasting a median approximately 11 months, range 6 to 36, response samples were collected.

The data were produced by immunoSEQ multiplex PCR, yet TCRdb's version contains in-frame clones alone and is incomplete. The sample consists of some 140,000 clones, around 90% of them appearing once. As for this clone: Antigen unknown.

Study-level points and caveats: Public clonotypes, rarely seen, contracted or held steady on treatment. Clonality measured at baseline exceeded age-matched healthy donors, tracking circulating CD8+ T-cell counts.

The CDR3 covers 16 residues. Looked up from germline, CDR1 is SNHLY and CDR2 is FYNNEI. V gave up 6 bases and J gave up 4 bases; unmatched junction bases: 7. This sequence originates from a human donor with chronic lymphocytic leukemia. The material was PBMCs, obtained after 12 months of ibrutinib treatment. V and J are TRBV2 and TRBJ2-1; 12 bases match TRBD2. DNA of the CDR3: TGTGCCAGCAGGGGGGGGACTAGCGGGCCGTACAATGAGCAGTTCTTC. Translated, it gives CASRGGTSGPYNEQFF.